Presented here are 29 T cell receptor beta chains from one specimen sequenced in a study of CD8 T cells in ankylosing spondylitis. TCRdb used MiXCR to reprocess the 5' RACE reads, holding one entry per CDR3 protein. This table has about 220,000 distinct CDR3 sequences, about 18% appearing once. The study, taken as a whole, reports: A motif in TCR beta, a set of 8 or 9 highly homologous variants, appeared characteristic of ankylosing spondylitis blood.

The antigens for these receptors are not known. Material: blood, either unsorted or a sorted T cell fraction (not recorded which). The source is a male donor with ankylosing spondylitis.

This clonotype was detected a few times. The chain combines TRBV24-1 with TRBJ1-1; no clear D. The ends were cut back, 2 bases at V and 4 bases at J, with 7 bases in the middle. Germline CDR1 reads KGHDR; CDR2 reads SFDVKD. The length of the CDR3 is 13 residues. In DNA, the CDR3 is TGTGCCACCAGTGATTCCCCCTCCACTGAAGCTTTCTTT. Amino acid sequence: CATSDSPSTEAFF.

The V call is TRBV12-3 or TRBV12-4, the J call TRBJ2-7, with D unresolved. Trimming shortened V by 6 bases and J by 3 bases, and 9 bases separated the two germline ends. The CDR3 sequence is 12 residues long. The CDR3 sequence is CASRIGIYEQYF. CDR3 DNA: TGTGCCAGCAGGATAGGGATCTACGAGCAGTACTTC.

This clonotype has only a few counts. CDR3 nucleotide sequence: TGTGCCAGCGATGGACAGGGTTACTATGGCTACACCTTC. This translates into CASDGQGYYGYTF. This rearrangement joins TRBV2 to TRBJ1-2; 8 nucleotides line up with TRBD1. The CDR3 runs to 13 residues. The germline V gene has CDR1 SNHLY and CDR2 FYNNEI. The J segment lost 3 bases and the V segment lost 8 bases, leaving 5 bases of the junction unmatched.

A few counts support this clonotype. The chain has TRBV5-6 and TRBJ1-1, with D possibly being TRBD1 (5 bases). Germline CDR1 SGHDT, CDR2 YYEEEE. Trimming pared 0 bases from V and 7 bases from J, leaving 10 bases between. CDR3 length: 13 amino acids. The CDR3 DNA reads as TGTGCCAGCAGCTTGGCCGCAGGGCTTGAAGCTTTCTTT. Translation gives CASSLAAGLEAFF.

This clonotype has only one observation. This chain connects TRBV7-6 to TRBJ2-3, with D maybe TRBD2 (5 bases). Germline CDR1 SGHVS, CDR2 FNYEAQ. The CDR3 has 15 amino acids. Trimming cost V 5 bases and J 2 bases, with 14 bases left between them. CDR3 DNA: TGTGCCAGCAGCCAGAGGGCAGATCTCACAGATACGCAGTATTTT. Its protein is CASSQRADLTDTQYF.

The chain joins TRBV12-3 or TRBV12-4 to TRBJ1-4; no reliable D call. V lost 4 bases and J 12 bases, leaving 12 bases between the germline ends. The CDR3 runs to 12 residues. CDR3 in amino acids: CASSYIEAELFF. DNA of the CDR3: TGTGCCAGCAGTTACATTGAGGCGGAACTGTTTTTT.

V gene TRBV9 combines with J gene TRBJ2-7; a weak D match, TRBD2 (6 bases). The CDR3 covers 13 residues. V was pared by 4 bases and J by 5 bases, with 13 bases between. The germline gives CDR1 SGDLS, CDR2 YYNGEE. CDR3 amino acids: CASSPAPGDEQYF. CDR3 bases: TGTGCCAGCAGCCCCGCCCCGGGGGACGAGCAGTACTTC.

This clonotype was recorded a few times. This rearrangement joins TRBV12-3 or TRBV12-4 to TRBJ2-2; D unresolved. The CDR3 is 14 amino acids. The V and J ends lost 3 bases and 0 bases respectively, with 5 bases between them. DNA of the CDR3: TGTGCCAGCAGTTTTAACCCGAACACCGGGGAGCTGTTTTTT. Protein product: CASSFNPNTGELFF.

Many counts were recorded for this clonotype. V gene TRBV29-1 combines with J gene TRBJ1-1; D may be TRBD1 (6 bases). V lost 6 bases, J lost 4 bases, and 12 bases lay in between. There are 12 residues in the CDR3. The germline CDR1 and CDR2 sequences are SQVTM and ANQGSEA. CDR3 residues: CSVFQGSTEAFF. The CDR3 DNA reads TGCAGCGTATTTCAGGGGTCCACTGAAGCTTTCTTT.

This chain links TRBV7-2 with TRBJ2-5, with 8 bases that match TRBD2. Germline trimming cut 8 bases from V and 3 bases from J; bases unmatched to any gene: 11. The CDR3 consists of 15 residues. Germline values: CDR1 SGHTA, CDR2 FQGNSA. The CDR3 protein is CASRTPGGGEETQYF. The DNA for the CDR3 is TGTGCCAGCCGAACACCGGGGGGGGGAGAAGAGACCCAGTACTTC.

Only a few counts were recorded for this clonotype. The rearrangement links TRBV9 to TRBJ2-7; 9 bases map to TRBD2. V shed 3 bases, J shed 4 bases, and the junction held 11 bases outside the gene matches. This CDR3 has 16 residues. Germline CDR1 is SGDLS and CDR2 is YYNGEE. CDR3: CASSEYEVAGAYEQYF. DNA for the CDR3: TGTGCCAGCAGCGAATATGAGGTAGCGGGAGCATACGAGCAGTACTTC.

The V gene is TRBV7-8, the J gene TRBJ2-1; D possibly corresponds to TRBD1 (6 bases). Deletions cut 5 bases from V and 8 bases from J, with 16 bases between. Germline values: CDR1 SGHVS, CDR2 FQNEAQ. This CDR3 is 14 amino acids long. The CDR3: CASSPMRQDHEQFF. The CDR3 DNA reads as TGTGCCAGCAGCCCCATGAGACAGGACCATGAGCAGTTCTTC.

CDR3 coding DNA: TGTGCCTGGAGCCCAACAGACACTGAAGCTTTCTTT. Translated, it gives CAWSPTDTEAFF. The V gene is TRBV30, the J gene TRBJ1-1; D not resolved. Trimming removed 3 bases at V and 3 bases at J, with 8 bases between. There are 12 residues in the CDR3. Germline CDR1 GTSNPN, CDR2 SVGIG (reference sequence).

This clonotype has just a few counts. The chain links TRBV20-1 to TRBJ2-7; 9 bases line up with TRBD2. Trimming took 6 bases from V and 0 from J; bases not matched to a gene: 3. Germline V lookup: CDR1 DFQATT, CDR2 SNEGSKA (reference sequence). The CDR3 totals 13 residues. In nucleotides, the CDR3 is TGCAGTGCGATAGCGGGGGCCTCCTACGAGCAGTACTTC. Amino acids: CSAIAGASYEQYF.

The chain employs TRBV7-9 and TRBJ2-2; D gene uncertain. Germline-derived CDR1 and CDR2 are SEHNR and FQNEAQ (reference sequence). This CDR3 is 12 amino acids long. The germline V and J ends were trimmed by 2 bases and 6 bases, with 4 bases remaining between them. The CDR3 region is CASSLWAGELFF. DNA for the CDR3: TGTGCCAGCAGCTTATGGGCCGGGGAGCTGTTTTTT.

This clonotype was picked up many times. This rearrangement joins TRBV12-3 or TRBV12-4 to TRBJ2-1, with 7 bases aligning to TRBD2. This CDR3 contains 16 residues. V gave up 2 bases and J gave up 0 bases; unmatched junction bases: 4. The CDR3, as DNA: TGTGCCAGCAGTTTAACTAGCGCGAGCTCCTACAATGAGCAGTTCTTC. It codes for CASSLTSASSYNEQFF.

In this sample, this clonotype turned up many times. V usage is TRBV12-3 or TRBV12-4 and J usage is TRBJ2-7, with a weak D call TRBD2 (6 bases). V lost 8 bases and J lost 2, with 10 bases in between. CDR3 size: 12 residues. CDR3 nucleotides: TGTGCCAGCGGGGAGGTCCCCTACGAGCAGTACTTC. Translating it yields CASGEVPYEQYF.

This chain uses TRBV7-3 with TRBJ2-2; D gene unclear. This CDR3 is built from 14 residues. V was pared by 8 bases and J by 3 bases, with 13 bases between. The germline V gene has CDR1 SGHTA and CDR2 FQGTGA. The CDR3 region has the DNA TGTGCCAGCCGTACTTCAATTGACACCGGGGAGCTGTTTTTT. Translation: CASRTSIDTGELFF.

This chain uses TRBV7-8 with TRBJ2-3; D call uncertain. Trimming left V 1 base short and J 0 bases short, with 11 bases between. The V gene's germline CDR1 is SGHVS and CDR2 FQNEAQ. The CDR3 covers 16 residues. Here the CDR3 DNA reads TGTGCCAGCAGCTTAGGAGCGACCAGTAGCACAGATACGCAGTATTTT. This sequence encodes CASSLGATSSTDTQYF.

This clonotype was detected a few times. The chain has TRBV11-3 and TRBJ2-3; 7 nucleotides line up with TRBD2. The length of the CDR3 is 14 residues. V trimming: 8 bases; J trimming: 1 base; junction bases outside the gene matches: 6. Looked up from germline, CDR1 is SGHNT and CDR2 is YENEEA. CDR3 nucleotide sequence: TGTGCCAGCCACTCCCGGGGGGGCACAGATACGCAGTATTTT. Translation gives CASHSRGGTDTQYF.

This clonotype was seen a handful of times. The chain recombines TRBV20-1 with TRBJ2-5; D remains ambiguous. Trimming pared 0 bases from V and 4 bases from J, leaving 12 bases between. The germline CDR1 and CDR2 sequences are DFQATT and SNEGSKA (reference sequence). This CDR3 has 14 residues. The CDR3 reads CSARDEAGVETQYF. The CDR3 DNA follows: TGCAGTGCTAGAGATGAGGCTGGGGTAGAGACCCAGTACTTC.

In its sample, this clonotype was seen a few times. V is TRBV7-9 and J is TRBJ1-5; D gene unclear. This CDR3 has 13 residues. V lost 1 base to trimming and J lost 7 bases, with 8 bases between them. Germline V gene data show CDR1 as SEHNR and CDR2 as FQNEAQ (reference sequence). CDR3 bases: TGTGCCAGCAGCTTAGATGTGGGGCAGCCCCAGCATTTT. It yields the protein CASSLDVGQPQHF.

This clonotype came up a few times. A junction boundary mismatches the germline segment, possibly from a read error. The rearrangement joins TRBV10-3 to TRBJ1-1; perhaps TRBD1 as D (5 bases). This CDR3 has 15 residues. Germline CDR1 reads ENHRY; CDR2 reads SYGVKD. The CDR3 loop reads CAISESGGGNPEAFF. The CDR3 DNA reads TGTGCCATCAGTGAGTCGGGGGGAGGGAACCCTGAAGCTTTCTTT.

The rearrangement joins TRBV2 to TRBJ2-1, with 9 bases identical to TRBD2. This CDR3 spans 15 amino acids. The junction had 6 bases not matched to a gene; V was cut back by 1 base and J by 8 bases. Germline V gives CDR1 SNHLY, CDR2 FYNNEI. The CDR3: CASSEGLAGSHEQFF. CDR3 sequence (DNA): TGTGCCAGCAGTGAAGGGCTAGCGGGAAGTCATGAGCAGTTCTTC. Full variable domain (remainder filled in from reference TRBV2 and TRBJ2-1): EPEVTQTPSHQVTQMGQEVILRCVPISNHLYFYWYRQILGQKVEFLVSFYNNEISEKSEIFDDQFSVERPDGSNFTLKIRSTKLEDSAMYFCASSEGLAGSHEQFFGPGTRLTVL.

This clonotype has at least ten counts. The chain recombines TRBV12-3 or TRBV12-4 with TRBJ1-2; D is uncertain. The V gene lost 6 bases and the J gene lost 7 bases, with 9 bases spanning the gap. This CDR3 has 11 residues. The CDR3 DNA is TGTGCCAGCAGCTCAGCAGGTGGCTACACCTTC. Protein product: CASSSAGGYTF.

The genes are TRBV20-1 and TRBJ2-7; 9 positions agree with TRBD2. CDR1 is DFQATT, CDR2 SNEGSKA, per germline (reference sequence). The CDR3 is 12 residues long. V was clipped by 3 bases and J by 3 bases; unmatched bases: 0. CDR3 loop: CSARTSGYEQYF. As DNA, the CDR3 is TGCAGTGCTAGGACTAGCGGCTACGAGCAGTACTTC.

There are a few counts of this clonotype. The gene calls are TRBV20-1 and TRBJ2-5; possible D gene TRBD2, 5 bases. V lost 5 bases, J lost 0 bases, and 10 bases lay in between. CDR1 and CDR2 from the germline V gene are DFQATT and SNEGSKA (reference sequence). The CDR3 consists of 13 residues. The CDR3 DNA sequence: TGCAGTGCTCAGATAGCGAACCAAGAGACCCAGTACTTC. Protein product: CSAQIANQETQYF.

This chain connects TRBV20-1 to TRBJ2-2, with 9 bases fitting TRBD2. CDR3 size: 14 residues. Germline V gene data show CDR1 as DFQATT and CDR2 as SNEGSKA (reference sequence). With 2 bases clipped from V and 6 bases from J, the junction kept 4 bases outside the gene matches. CDR3 sequence reads: CSARSGTSPGELFF. The DNA of the CDR3 is TGCAGTGCTAGAAGCGGGACTAGCCCCGGGGAGCTGTTTTTT.

The gene calls are TRBV7-9 and TRBJ1-2; a possible D gene is TRBD1 (6 bases). The CDR3 is made up of 15 amino acids. V was pared by 2 bases and J by 4 bases, with 14 bases between. Germline lookup yields CDR1 SEHNR and CDR2 FQNEAQ (reference sequence). CDR3 DNA sequence: TGTGCCAGCAGCTTAACGGGACACATGACCTATGGCTACACCTTC. This codes for CASSLTGHMTYGYTF.